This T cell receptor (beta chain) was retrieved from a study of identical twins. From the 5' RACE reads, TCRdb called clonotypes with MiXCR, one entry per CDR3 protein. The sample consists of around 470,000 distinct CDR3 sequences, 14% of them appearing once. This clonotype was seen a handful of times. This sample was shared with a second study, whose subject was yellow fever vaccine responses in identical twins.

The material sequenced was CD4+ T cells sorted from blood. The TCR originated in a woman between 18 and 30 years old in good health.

CDR3 amino acids: CASSLGLAGANGELFF. The DNA of the CDR3 is TGTGCCAGCAGCTTAGGCCTAGCGGGAGCAAACGGGGAGCTGTTTTTT. This rearrangement joins TRBV7-2 to TRBJ2-2; 10 nucleotides agree with TRBD2. After removal of 1 base from V and 7 bases from J, the junction contained 6 bases not matched to a gene. Germline CDR1 SGHTA, CDR2 FQGNSA. CDR3 size: 16 residues. Variable domain in full (rest from reference TRBV7-2 and TRBJ2-2): GAGVSQSPSNKVTEKGKDVELRCDPISGHTALYWYRQSLGQGLEFLIYFQGNSAPDKSGLPSDRFSAERTGGSVSTLTIQRTQQEDSAVYLCASSLGLAGANGELFFGEGSRLTVL.